The 22 T cell receptor beta chains presented below share a single source sample, sequenced in a study of shared clonotypes between healthy human individuals. The protocol was immunoSEQ multiplex PCR, while the TCRdb copy is restricted to in-frame clones and leaves out a portion. The sample lists more than 850,000 clones, more than 75% occurring once. The source material was memory CD4+ T cells from PBMCs. Indicated subset: CD45RA-negative fraction. These TCRs come from a man between 18 and 35 years old in good health. Some clones in this sample may be carry-over from other donors' samples.

The chain couples TRBV6-5 to TRBJ1-1, with D possibly being TRBD1 (5 bases). Germline V gene data show CDR1 as MNHEY and CDR2 as SVGAGI. CDR3 length: 12 amino acids. Trimming left V 7 bases short and J 7 bases short, with 13 bases between. CDR3 loop: CASNSLGGEAFF. The CDR3 DNA is TGTGCCAGCAACTCTCTTGGGGGTGAAGCTTTCTTT.

Regarding this clone: Possible read error: a much larger clone is one base away. In the same sample, other DNA sequences code for this CDR3. This chain connects TRBV18 to TRBJ2-7; D gene uncertain. The CDR3 length is 11 residues. With 5 bases removed from V and 0 bases from J, the gap between germline ends came to 2 bases. CDR1 is KGHSH, CDR2 LQKENI, per germline. DNA of the CDR3: TGTGCCAGCTCAAACTCCTACGAGCAGTACTTC. Its protein product is CASSNSYEQYF.

V and J are TRBV15 and TRBJ2-7, with 10 bases fitting TRBD1. V was pared by 2 bases and J by 0 bases, with 13 bases of the junction left unmatched. CDR3 length: 19 residues. CDR1 LNHNV and CDR2 YYDKDF come from the germline V gene (reference sequence). As DNA, the CDR3 is TGTGCCACCAGCAGATACGGGACAGGGGTCGGCAGCGCCTCCTACGAGCAGTACTTC. It yields the protein CATSRYGTGVGSASYEQYF.

V usage is TRBV7-6 and J usage is TRBJ1-4, with a weak D call TRBD1 (6 bases). Germline loops: CDR1 SGHVS, CDR2 FNYEAQ. CDR3 length: 15 amino acids. Trimming took 3 bases from V and 8 from J, leaving 16 bases between them. The CDR3 loop reads CASSLQTGYDEKLFF. The CDR3 DNA reads as TGTGCCAGCAGCTTGCAAACAGGGTACGACGAAAAACTGTTTTTT. The full variable domain, completed using reference TRBV7-6 and TRBJ1-4, is GAGVSQSPRYKVTKRGQDVALRCDPISGHVSLYWYRQALGQGPEFLTYFNYEAQQDKSGLPNDRFSAERPEGSISTLTIQRTEQRDSAMYRCASSLQTGYDEKLFFGSGTQLSVL.

For this clone: Other DNA sequences from this sample encode an identical CDR3 as well. The chain uses TRBV5-1 and TRBJ2-5; possible D gene TRBD2, 6 bases. The V gene's germline CDR1 is SGHRS and CDR2 YFSETQ. This CDR3 spans 14 amino acids. V dropped 0 bases and J dropped 4 bases, with 10 bases sitting between them. In DNA form, the CDR3 reads TGCGCCAGCAGCTTGGAGGCGGGGTCAGAGACCCAGTACTTC. Its translation is CASSLEAGSETQYF.

This chain links TRBV6-1 with TRBJ1-5; D call uncertain. The germline V and J ends were trimmed by 9 bases and 0 bases, with 15 bases remaining between them. Germline lookup yields CDR1 MNHNS and CDR2 SASEGT. The CDR3 covers 15 residues. CDR3 DNA sequence: TGTGCCAGTCAGCAAGGATTTTATAGCAATCAGCCCCAGCATTTT. It is translated as CASQQGFYSNQPQHF.

This rearrangement joins TRBV2 to TRBJ2-1, with D unclear. This CDR3 is 14 amino acids long. Germline V CDR1 and CDR2: SNHLY, FYNNEI. The V end was cut by 5 bases, the J end by 3 bases, with 11 bases between. The CDR3 region is CASSLERIYNEQFF. CDR3 bases: TGTGCCAGCAGTTTAGAACGAATCTACAATGAGCAGTTCTTC. Together with reference TRBV2 and TRBJ2-1, the CDR3 gives the full variable domain: EPEVTQTPSHQVTQMGQEVILRCVPISNHLYFYWYRQILGQKVEFLVSFYNNEISEKSEIFDDQFSVERPDGSNFTLKIRSTKLEDSAMYFCASSLERIYNEQFFGPGTRLTVL.

The rearrangement uses TRBV7-3 and TRBJ2-1; TRBD2 aligns across 7 bases. Germline lookup yields CDR1 SGHTA and CDR2 FQGTGA. The CDR3 totals 16 residues. J gave up 3 bases and V 5 bases, and 10 bases lay outside the gene matches. This CDR3 reads CASSTQPSGLYNEQFF. CDR3 in DNA: TGTGCCAGCAGCACACAACCTAGCGGCCTCTACAATGAGCAGTTCTTC. The whole variable domain, remainder taken from reference TRBV7-3 and TRBJ2-1, is GAGVSQTPSNKVTEKGKYVELRCDPISGHTALYWYRQSLGQGPEFLIYFQGTGAADDSGLPNDRFFAVRPEGSVSTLKIQRTERGDSAVYLCASSTQPSGLYNEQFFGPGTRLTVL.

V and J are TRBV27 and TRBJ2-1; the match to TRBD2 covers 12 bases. After removal of 6 bases from V and 6 bases from J, the junction contained 3 bases not matched to a gene. Germline assignment: CDR1 MNHEY and CDR2 SMNVEV (reference sequence). The CDR3 has 14 residues. CDR3 protein: CASRGLAGRNEQFF. The DNA for the CDR3 is TGTGCCAGCAGGGGACTAGCGGGCCGCAATGAGCAGTTCTTC.

This sequence joins TRBV28 and TRBJ2-3, with 8 nucleotides matching TRBD2. V gave up 4 bases and J gave up 1 base; unmatched junction bases: 13. CDR1 and CDR2 from the germline V gene are MDHEN and SYDVKM. CDR3 size: 18 residues. The CDR3 sequence is CASSSPMRSGGGTDTQYF. DNA of the CDR3: TGTGCCAGCAGTTCCCCCATGAGGTCGGGAGGGGGCACAGATACGCAGTATTTT. The whole variable domain, filled in from reference TRBV28 and TRBJ2-3, reads DVKVTQSSRYLVKRTGEKVFLECVQDMDHENMFWYRQDPGLGLRLIYFSYDVKMKEKGDIPEGYSVSREKKERFSLILESASTNQTSMYLCASSSPMRSGGGTDTQYFGPGTRLTVL.

The chain couples TRBV7-9 to TRBJ2-5; 10 nucleotides match TRBD2. The CDR3 sequence is 18 residues long. The V gene's germline CDR1 is SEHNR and CDR2 FQNEAQ (reference sequence). Losses at the gene ends were 1 base for V and 4 bases for J; bases not matched to a gene: 12. CDR3 region: CASSLGLAGAGSPETQYF. CDR3 DNA: TGTGCCAGCAGCTTAGGTCTAGCGGGGGCCGGTTCCCCAGAGACCCAGTACTTC.

The chain links TRBV7-9 to TRBJ2-7; 14 nucleotides match TRBD2. Germline V gene data show CDR1 as SEHNR and CDR2 as FQNEAQ (reference sequence). The length of the CDR3 is 17 residues. Trimming cost V 5 bases and J 0 bases; bases outside gene matches: 6. CDR3 sequence (DNA): TGTGCCAGCAGCCCAGGGACTAGCGGGAGTATCTCCTACGAGCAGTACTTC. Protein: CASSPGTSGSISYEQYF.

The V call is TRBV18, the J call TRBJ1-5; the D is unclear. CDR1 KGHSH and CDR2 LQKENI come from the germline V gene. V was trimmed by 2 bases and J by 14 bases, leaving 16 bases between them. The CDR3 contains 13 residues. CDR3 sequence reads: CASSPTSAAFKHF. The CDR3 region has the DNA TGTGCCAGCTCACCAACGTCAGCCGCGTTTAAGCATTTT.

The chain links TRBV6-5 to TRBJ2-1; tentative D call: TRBD2 (7 bases). V was pared by 7 bases and J by 7 bases, with 17 bases between. The CDR3 consists of 14 residues. Per the germline V gene, CDR1 is MNHEY and CDR2 is SVGAGI. The CDR3 reads CASKGGGGVNEQFF. CDR3 DNA: TGTGCCAGCAAAGGGGGGGGAGGGGTAAATGAGCAGTTCTTC.

CDR3 amino acids: CATSRSLTGQPQHF. The DNA of the CDR3 is TGTGCCACCAGCAGATCGCTTACCGGTCAGCCCCAGCATTTT. The chain employs TRBV15 and TRBJ1-5; D is ambiguous. V gave up 2 bases and J gave up 6 bases, with 11 bases separating them. The CDR3 runs to 14 residues. From germline, CDR1 is LNHNV and CDR2 YYDKDF (reference sequence).

Concerning this clone itself: This could be a read error, since a much larger clone is one nucleotide away. Other nucleotide sequences in the sample specify the same CDR3. In DNA form, the CDR3 reads TGTGCCAGCTCGCCACAGGGGGCGGACACTGAAGCTTTCTTT. Translated: CASSPQGADTEAFF. The rearrangement links TRBV18 to TRBJ1-1, with TRBD1 matching 9 bases. In germline, CDR1 is KGHSH, CDR2 LQKENI. The CDR3 runs 14 residues.

V and J are TRBV28 and TRBJ1-3; D is undetermined. V was shortened by 3 bases and J by 0 bases, with 12 bases between the two germline ends. CDR1 MDHEN and CDR2 SYDVKM come from the germline V gene. The CDR3 extends over 16 amino acids. The CDR3 here is CASSLPPPSSGNTIYF. The CDR3 nucleotides read TGTGCCAGCAGTTTGCCCCCCCCCAGCTCTGGAAACACCATATATTTT.

The chain has TRBV13 and TRBJ1-1; 8 bases fit TRBD1. Losses at the gene ends were 5 bases for V and 8 bases for J; bases not matched to a gene: 7. The CDR3 contains 13 residues. Germline values: CDR1 PRHDT, CDR2 FYEKMQ (reference sequence). CDR3: CASSRQGRREAFF. CDR3 nucleotides: TGTGCCAGCAGCCGACAGGGGAGAAGGGAAGCTTTCTTT.

This clone was counted once. The chain links TRBV5-1 to TRBJ2-5; 9 nucleotides align to TRBD1. This CDR3 is built from 13 residues. Germline CDR1 is SGHRS and CDR2 is YFSETQ. V shed 5 bases and J 5 bases; nucleotides not matched to a gene: 4. CDR3 coding DNA: TGCGCCAGCAGACAGGGGGCTGAGGAGACCCAGTACTTC. Its protein is CASRQGAEETQYF.

This clone occurred a few times. V is TRBV10-2 and J is TRBJ2-4; unclear D gene. Trimming took off 8 bases at V and 9 bases at J, with 14 bases between the two ends. The germline CDR1 and CDR2 sequences are WSHSY and SAAADI. The length of the CDR3 is 12 residues. This CDR3 reads CASSEPGGIQYF. The CDR3 DNA is TGCGCCAGCTCCGAACCCGGTGGCATTCAGTACTTC.

The V gene is TRBV28, the J gene TRBJ2-5; 9 nucleotides match TRBD2. V shed 2 bases and J 3 bases; nucleotides not matched to a gene: 7. Germline lookup yields CDR1 MDHEN and CDR2 SYDVKM. The CDR3 totals 16 residues. CDR3 DNA sequence: TGTGCCAGCAGTTTAAATCGGGCTAGCGGGGAAGAGACCCAGTACTTC. Its protein product is CASSLNRASGEETQYF.

This clone showed up just once. A read error is possible here, since a much larger clone lies one base away. Other DNA variants within this sample encode the same CDR3. This sequence joins TRBV10-3 and TRBJ1-4; D ambiguous. Germline loops: CDR1 ENHRY, CDR2 SYGVKD. CDR3 length: 15 amino acids. V lost 0 bases to trimming and J lost 8 bases, with 13 bases between them. CDR3 protein: CAISESLGGREKLFF. CDR3 sequence (DNA): TGTGCCATCAGTGAGTCTCTCGGAGGCAGGGAAAAACTGTTTTTT.